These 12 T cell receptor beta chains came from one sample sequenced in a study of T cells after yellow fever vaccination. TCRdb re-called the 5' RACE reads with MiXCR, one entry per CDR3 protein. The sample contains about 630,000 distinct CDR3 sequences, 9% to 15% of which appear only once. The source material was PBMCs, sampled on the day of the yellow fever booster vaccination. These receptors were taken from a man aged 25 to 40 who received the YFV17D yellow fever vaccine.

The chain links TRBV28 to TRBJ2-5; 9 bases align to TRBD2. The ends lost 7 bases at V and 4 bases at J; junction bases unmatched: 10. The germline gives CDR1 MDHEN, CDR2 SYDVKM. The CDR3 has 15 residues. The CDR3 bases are TGTGCCAGCATTCTTAGCGGGAGACGGCGAGAGACCCAGTACTTC. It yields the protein CASILSGRRRETQYF.

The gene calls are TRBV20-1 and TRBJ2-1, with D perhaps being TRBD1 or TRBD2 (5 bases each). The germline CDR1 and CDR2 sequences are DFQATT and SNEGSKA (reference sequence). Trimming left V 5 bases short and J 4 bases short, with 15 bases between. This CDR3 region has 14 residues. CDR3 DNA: TGCAGTGCTCCCGCCGGGGACGGGTACAATGAGCAGTTCTTC. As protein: CSAPAGDGYNEQFF.

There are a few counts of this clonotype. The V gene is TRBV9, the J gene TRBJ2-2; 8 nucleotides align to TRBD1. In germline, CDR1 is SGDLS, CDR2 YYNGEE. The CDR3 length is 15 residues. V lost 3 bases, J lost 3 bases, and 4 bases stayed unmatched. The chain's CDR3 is CASSGKTGDTGELFF. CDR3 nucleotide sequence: TGTGCCAGCAGCGGTAAGACAGGGGACACCGGGGAGCTGTTTTTT.

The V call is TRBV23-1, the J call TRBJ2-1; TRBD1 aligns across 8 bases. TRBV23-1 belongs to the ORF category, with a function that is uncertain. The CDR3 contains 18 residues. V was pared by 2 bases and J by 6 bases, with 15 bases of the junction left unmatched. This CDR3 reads CASSQTLRTGPTTNEQFF. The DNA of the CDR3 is TGCGCCAGCAGTCAAACGCTCCGGACAGGGCCCACTACCAATGAGCAGTTCTTC.

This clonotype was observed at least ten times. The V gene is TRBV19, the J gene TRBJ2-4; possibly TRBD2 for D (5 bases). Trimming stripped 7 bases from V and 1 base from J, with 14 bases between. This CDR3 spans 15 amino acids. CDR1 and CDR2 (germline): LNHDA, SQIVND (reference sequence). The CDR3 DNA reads TGTGCCAGTACCAGCTCGGGGTGGGCCAAAAACATTCAGTACTTC. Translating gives CASTSSGWAKNIQYF.

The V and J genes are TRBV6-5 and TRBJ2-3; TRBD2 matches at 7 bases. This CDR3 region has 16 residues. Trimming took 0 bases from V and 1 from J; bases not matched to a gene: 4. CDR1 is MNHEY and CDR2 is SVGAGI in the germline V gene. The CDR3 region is CASSYSSLAGTDTQYF. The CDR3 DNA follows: TGTGCCAGCAGTTACTCGAGTCTAGCGGGCACAGATACGCAGTATTTT.

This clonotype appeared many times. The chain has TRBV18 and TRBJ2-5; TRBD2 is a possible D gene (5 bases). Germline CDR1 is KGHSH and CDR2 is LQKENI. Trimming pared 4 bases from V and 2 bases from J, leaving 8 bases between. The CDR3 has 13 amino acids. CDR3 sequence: CASSRRQQETQYF. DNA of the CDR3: TGTGCCAGCTCACGGAGGCAGCAAGAGACCCAGTACTTC. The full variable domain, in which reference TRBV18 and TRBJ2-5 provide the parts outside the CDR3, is NAGVMQNPRHLVRRRGQEARLRCSPMKGHSHVYWYRQLPEEGLKFMVYLQKENIIDESGMPKERFSAEFPKEGPSILRIQQVVRGDSAAYFCASSRRQQETQYFGPGTRLLVL.

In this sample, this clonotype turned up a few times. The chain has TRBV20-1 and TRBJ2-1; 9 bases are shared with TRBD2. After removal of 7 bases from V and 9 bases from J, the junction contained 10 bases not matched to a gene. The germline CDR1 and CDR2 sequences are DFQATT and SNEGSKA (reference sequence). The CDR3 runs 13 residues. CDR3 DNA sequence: TGCAGTGTTCCGGGACTAGCTGACTCTGAGCAGTTCTTC. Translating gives CSVPGLADSEQFF.

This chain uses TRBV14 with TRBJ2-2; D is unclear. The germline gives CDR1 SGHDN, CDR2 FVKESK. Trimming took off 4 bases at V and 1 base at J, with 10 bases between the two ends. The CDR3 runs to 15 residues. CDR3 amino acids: CASSRAGVNTGELFF. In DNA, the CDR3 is TGTGCCAGCAGCCGGGCTGGGGTGAACACCGGGGAGCTGTTTTTT.

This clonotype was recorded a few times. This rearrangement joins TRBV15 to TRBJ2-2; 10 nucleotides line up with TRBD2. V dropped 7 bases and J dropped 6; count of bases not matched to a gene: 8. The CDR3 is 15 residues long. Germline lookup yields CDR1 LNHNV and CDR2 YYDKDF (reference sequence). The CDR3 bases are TGTGCCACCAAAGCGGGAGGGCCTCAGGCCGGGGAGCTGTTTTTT. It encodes CATKAGGPQAGELFF. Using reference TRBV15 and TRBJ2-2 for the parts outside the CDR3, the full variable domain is DAMVIQNPRYQVTQFGKPVTLSCSQTLNHNVMYWYQQKSSQAPKLLFHYYDKDFNNEADTPDNFQSRRPNTSFCFLDIRSPGLGDTAMYLCATKAGGPQAGELFFGEGSRLTVL.

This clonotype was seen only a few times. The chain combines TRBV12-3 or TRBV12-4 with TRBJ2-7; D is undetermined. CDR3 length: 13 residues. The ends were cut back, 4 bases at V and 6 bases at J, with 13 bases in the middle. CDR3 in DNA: TGTGCCAGCAGTTCCGGGTTGGGTGTCGAGCAGTACTTC. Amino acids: CASSSGLGVEQYF.

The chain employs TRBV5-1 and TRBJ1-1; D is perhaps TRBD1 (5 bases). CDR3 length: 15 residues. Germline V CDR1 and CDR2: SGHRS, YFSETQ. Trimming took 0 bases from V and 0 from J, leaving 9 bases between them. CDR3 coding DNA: TGCGCCAGCAGCTTGGCTAGGGGTCTGAACACTGAAGCTTTCTTT. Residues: CASSLARGLNTEAFF.